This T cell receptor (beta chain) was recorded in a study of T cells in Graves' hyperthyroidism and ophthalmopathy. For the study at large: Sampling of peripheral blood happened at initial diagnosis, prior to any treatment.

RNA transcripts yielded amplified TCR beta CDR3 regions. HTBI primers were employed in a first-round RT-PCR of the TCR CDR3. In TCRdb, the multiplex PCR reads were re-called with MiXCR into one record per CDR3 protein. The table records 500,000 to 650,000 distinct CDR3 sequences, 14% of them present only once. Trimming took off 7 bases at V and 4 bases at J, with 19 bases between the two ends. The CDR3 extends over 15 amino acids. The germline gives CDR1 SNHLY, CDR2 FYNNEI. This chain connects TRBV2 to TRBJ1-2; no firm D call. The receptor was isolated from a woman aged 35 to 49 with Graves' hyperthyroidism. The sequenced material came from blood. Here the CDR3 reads CASNLGFPASYGYTF. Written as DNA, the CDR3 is TGTGCCAGCAATCTCGGATTCCCTGCGAGCTATGGCTACACCTTC.